One and the same sample provided the 4 T cell receptor beta chains below, sequenced in a study of cytomegalovirus exposure and HLA in healthy donors. PCR used 60 Vbeta primers and 13 Jbeta primers. Assay used: immunoSEQ multiplex PCR; TCRdb lists only in-frame clones, some missing. Among roughly 100,000 clones listed, roughly 74% were seen once. The sequenced material came from PBMCs. The receptors here all came from a woman aged 40 to 50 in good health and CMV-seronegative.

This clone has only a few counts. The genes are TRBV11-1 and TRBJ2-5; 7 bases align to TRBD2. Losses at the gene ends were 5 bases for V and 1 base for J; bases not matched to a gene: 10. This CDR3 is 16 amino acids long. Germline V gene lookup returns CDR1 SGHAT and CDR2 FQDESV (reference sequence). CDR3 amino acids: CASSPLMGGSQETQYF. As DNA, the CDR3 is TGTGCCAGCAGCCCCCTTATGGGGGGGAGCCAAGAGACCCAGTACTTC.

V is TRBV6-6 and J is TRBJ1-1; no definite D call. The V end lost 0 bases, the J end lost 1 base, and 6 bases lay between the germline ends. This CDR3 has 14 amino acids. The germline CDR1 and CDR2 sequences are MNHNY and SVGAGI (reference sequence). CDR3 amino acids: CASSYSAGNTEAFF. CDR3 in DNA: TGTGCCAGCAGTTACTCGGCTGGGAACACTGAAGCTTTCTTT.

This clone was counted a few times. Mismatch with germline at one junction end may stem from a read error. The V call is TRBV7-9, the J call TRBJ1-1; 8 bases are a match to TRBD1. Germline assignment: CDR1 SEHNR and CDR2 FQNEAQ (reference sequence). This CDR3 has 14 amino acids. In nucleotides, the CDR3 is TGTTCCAGCACGGACAGGGAACCGAACACTGAAGCTTTCTTT. Its translation is CSSTDREPNTEAFF.

This clone has a handful of counts. The V gene is TRBV4-3, the J gene TRBJ2-1; D uncertain. Germline CDR1 LGHNA, CDR2 YSLEER. The CDR3 totals 15 residues. Deletions cut 0 bases from V and 1 base from J, with 7 bases between. CDR3: CASSQETPSYNEQFF. The DNA of the CDR3 is TGCGCCAGCAGCCAAGAGACACCATCCTACAATGAGCAGTTCTTC.